Included here is one T cell receptor (beta chain) sequence, with context. In the source study's methods: Estimation of nucleated cell counts was performed using reference gene primer amplification. Generated by immunoSEQ multiplex PCR, the TCRdb table keeps only in-frame clones and is missing some. The DNA gave D and trimming, while V, J and clone size come from that table. The data show about 58,000 clones, with around 85% seen just once and 16% held by the top ten. The data were obtained in a study of blood T cell repertoires in COVID-19. Whole-study context: The samples span acute and convalescent COVID-19 from the United States, Italy and Spain.

The V gene lost 1 base and the J gene lost 0 bases, with 4 bases spanning the gap. This CDR3 contains 14 residues. Per the germline V gene, CDR1 is LGHDT and CDR2 is YNNKEL (reference sequence). The sample comprised peripheral blood. The receptor was derived from a human donor in a cohort sampled during active COVID-19. The V call is TRBV3-1 (or the pseudogene TRBV3-2), the J call TRBJ1-5; D remains unclear. CDR3 bases: TGTGCCAGCAGCCAAGGAGATAGCAATCAGCCCCAGCATTTT. Its translation is CASSQGDSNQPQHF.